A selection of T cell receptor beta chains follows, all from one sample in a study of molecular identifiers for immune sequencing clone quantification. TCRdb used MiXCR to reprocess the PCR reads, holding one entry per CDR3 protein. The repertoire has 460,000 or so distinct CDR3 sequences, about 26% of them found once; the top ten carry around 0.76%. Sample: naive CD8+ T cells from blood, with Jurkat cell RNA spiked in. The receptor set was obtained from a human donor in good health. Some libraries in this study had Jurkat cell RNA spiked in. CDR3s include the opening cysteine and the closing phenylalanine or tryptophan. The D gene is left open where the match is weak. Where a row states a size, it is once, few, many or the class of an expanded clone; other rows omit it.

>many|TRBD2|TRBJ2-7|TRBV2
TGTGCCAGCAGGGGAACTAGCGGGGGAACCTACGAGCAGTACTTC
CASRGTSGGTYEQYF
>.|.|TRBJ2-2|TRBV21-1
TGTGCCAGCAGCAAAGAGGCGGTCAGGCGGCGGACAGGCACCGGGGAGCTGTTTTTT
CASSKEAVRRRTGTGELFF
>few|.|TRBJ2-1|TRBV15
TGTGCCACCAGCAGAGATGTGGAGTTGAAGCCCTACAATGAGCAGTTCTTC
CATSRDVELKPYNEQFF
>.|.|TRBJ2-7|TRBV6-1
TGTGCCAGCAGTGAAGAACGGTCAGGGGAGGGATACGAGCAGTACTTC
CASSEERSGEGYEQYF
>many|.|TRBJ2-6|TRBV9
TGTGCCAGCAGCGTGAGGGCCAACGTCCTGACTTTC
CASSVRANVLTF
>few|TRBD1|TRBJ2-7|TRBV15
TGTGCCACCAGCAGAGATTCGGGACAGGGGGCATACGAGCAGTACTTC
CATSRDSGQGAYEQYF
>once|.|TRBJ2-7|TRBV20-1
TGCAGTGTCACCATCGGCTACGAGCAGTACTTC
CSVTIGYEQYF
>.|TRBD1|TRBJ2-7|TRBV11-2
TGTGCCAGCAGCCAAATGGGGACAGGGTCCTACGAGCAGTACTTC
CASSQMGTGSYEQYF
>once|.|TRBJ2-7|TRBV9
TGTGCCAGCAGCGCGACAGGACTCTCCTACGGGCAGTACTTC
CASSATGLSYGQYF
>many|.|TRBJ1-1|TRBV20-1
TGCAGTGCTAGAGATAACACTGAAGCTTTCTTT
CSARDNTEAFF
>.|.|TRBJ2-7|TRBV30
TGTGCCTGGAGGTCTGAGGGTGGCTACGAGCAGTACTTC
CAWRSEGGYEQYF
>.|.|TRBJ2-7|TRBV19
TGTGCCAGTAGTACAGGGTCAGGGGTCTCCTACGAGCAGTACTTC
CASSTGSGVSYEQYF
>few|.|TRBJ2-6|TRBV7-9
TGTGCCGGTCGCAGGCCCCGGGACAACCGCTCTGGGGCCAACGTCCTGACTTTC
CAGRRPRDNRSGANVLTF
>many|.|TRBJ1-5|TRBV14
TGTGCCAGCAGCCAAGTTCGCAGGGATAGCAATCAGCCCCAGCATTTT
CASSQVRRDSNQPQHF
>many|.|TRBJ1-5|TRBV4-1
TGCGCCAGCAGCCAAGTCCTTGGACAGTTCAATCAGCCCCAGCATTTT
CASSQVLGQFNQPQHF
>many|.|TRBJ2-7|TRBV28
TGTGCCAGCAGCTTAGTTGGTGCCTACGAGCAGTACTTC
CASSLVGAYEQYF
>many|TRBD1|TRBJ2-7|TRBV6-5
TGTGCCAGCAGTTATGAGGTTGAGGGGGCTCCCTACGAGCAGTACTTC
CASSYEVEGAPYEQYF
>few|TRBD1|TRBJ2-1|TRBV6-2/TRBV6-3
TGTGCCAGCAGCCAACCGGCAGGTCGGACAGGGAATGAGCAGTTCTTC
CASSQPAGRTGNEQFF
>.|TRBD1|TRBJ1-2|TRBV4-3
TGCGCCAGCAGCCCGGACAGGGGAAGCAACTATGGCTACACCTTC
CASSPDRGSNYGYTF
>.|.|TRBJ2-7|TRBV25-1
TGTGCCAGCAGTGTCGGAGGTACAACCTACGAGCAGTACTTC
CASSVGGTTYEQYF
>many|.|TRBJ2-2|TRBV6-2/TRBV6-3
TGTGCCAGCAGACCAACACCCACCGGGGAGCTGTTTTTT
CASRPTPTGELFF
>.|.|TRBJ2-7|TRBV28
TGTGCCAGCAGCTTACAGTTTTCGTCCTACGAGCAGTACTTC
CASSLQFSSYEQYF
>.|.|TRBJ1-5|TRBV12-3/TRBV12-4
TGTGCCAGCAGTTTACTCGGGGAGAATCAGCCCCAGCATTTT
CASSLLGENQPQHF
>once|.|TRBJ2-6|TRBV10-2
TGCGCCAGCAGTGATAGGGGGGGGGGTTTATCTGGGGCCAACGTCCTGACTTTC
CASSDRGGGLSGANVLTF
>few|.|TRBJ2-3|TRBV30
TGTGCCTGGTTTCGAGCGAATACGCAGTATTTT
CAWFRANTQYF
>few|.|TRBJ1-5|TRBV6-2/TRBV6-3
TGTGCCAGCAGTTACTCGGCCAGGTATAGCAATCAGCCCCAGCATTTT
CASSYSARYSNQPQHF
>few|.|TRBJ1-1|TRBV30
TGTGCCTGGAGTTTATGGGGTACGAACACTGAAGCTTTCTTT
CAWSLWGTNTEAFF
>.|.|TRBJ1-2|TRBV4-3
TGCGCCAGCAGCCAAGATTACAGGGTAGACTATGGCTGCACCTTC
CASSQDYRVDYGCTF
>few|TRBD2|TRBJ2-2|TRBV4-2
TGTGCCAGCAGCCTTAGACTAGCGGCGAACACCGGGGAGCTGTTTTTT
CASSLRLAANTGELFF
>many|.|TRBJ2-3|TRBV5-4
TGTGCCAGCAGCTTAGGGGACTCTAGCACAGATACGCAGTATTTT
CASSLGDSSTDTQYF
>.|.|TRBJ1-4|TRBV6-6
TGTGCCACTACAGGGTTGAGGAATGAAAAACTGTTTTTT
CATTGLRNEKLFF
>.|.|TRBJ1-5|TRBV7-9
TGTGCCAGCAGCCCGGGTCCGAGTCAGCCCCAGCATTTT
CASSPGPSQPQHF
>many|TRBD1|TRBJ2-2|TRBV9
TGTGCCAGCAGCGGAGGTCCAGGGGGCCTTGACACCGGGGAGCTGTTTTTT
CASSGGPGGLDTGELFF
>.|.|TRBJ1-3|TRBV30
TGTGCCTGGAGTGAGGGCGCAAGCTCTGGAAACACCATATATTTT
CAWSEGASSGNTIYF
>many|TRBD2|TRBJ2-7|TRBV27
TGTGCCAGCAGTTTATTGGGGGGGTACGAGCAGTACTTC
CASSLLGGYEQYF
>.|TRBD1|TRBJ2-7|TRBV4-3
TGCGCCAGCAGCCAGGGACCGGGACAGTCCTACGAGCAGTACTTC
CASSQGPGQSYEQYF
>.|.|TRBJ1-2|TRBV2
TGTGCCAGCAGTGACATTCCAGGCTCCTATGGCTACACCTTC
CASSDIPGSYGYTF
>many|TRBD2|TRBJ2-6|TRBV4-3
TGCGCCAGCAGCCAAGATCGGGGGGGCGCTGGGGCCAACGTCCTGACTTTC
CASSQDRGGAGANVLTF
>.|.|TRBJ2-2|TRBV7-6
TGTGCCAGCAGCTTAGCGGCGGACATCTACACCGGGGAGCTGTTTTTT
CASSLAADIYTGELFF
>.|.|TRBJ2-7|TRBV6-5
TGTGCCAGCAGTTACTCCGGCTTCTACGAGCAGTACTTC
CASSYSGFYEQYF
>few|.|TRBJ2-7|TRBV15
TGTGCCACCAGCAGAGAGGGGTTATCCCACGAGCAGTACTTC
CATSREGLSHEQYF
>.|.|TRBJ1-1|TRBV7-2
TGTGCCAGCAGCTTAGGGACGGAAGCTTACTTT
CASSLGTEAYF
>.|TRBD1|TRBJ2-1|TRBV5-1
TGCGCCAGCAGCTTGGTACAGGGGGCTGATGAGCAGTTCTTC
CASSLVQGADEQFF
>.|TRBD2|TRBJ2-5|TRBV7-9
TGTGCCAGCAGCCCCAGGACTAGCGGGGGGGCCGTCCAAGAGACCCAGTACTTC
CASSPRTSGGAVQETQYF
>few|.|TRBJ2-3|TRBV27
TGTGCCAGCAGTCCACTCGCGGTTACTAGCACAGATACGCAGTATTTT
CASSPLAVTSTDTQYF
>.|TRBD2|TRBJ2-2|TRBV20-1
TGCAGTGCCCCGGGGGGGCTAGCGATGAACACCGGGGAGCTGTTTTTT
CSAPGGLAMNTGELFF